This TCR beta chain was found in a study of human T cells and chemical hapten exposure. TCRdb redid the calling of the RACE reads with MiXCR, one entry per CDR3 protein. The data contain some 38,000 distinct CDR3 sequences, less than 8.5% of them seen just once; the ten biggest clones take up 1% to 1.5%. Findings and caveats of the study: Counts of TCRs expanded at PT1 correlated positively with patch test score.

Per the germline V gene, CDR1 is SGHRS and CDR2 is YFSETQ. The CDR3 has 16 residues. With 3 bases clipped from V and 0 bases from J, the junction kept 6 bases outside the gene matches. This clonotype appeared many times. What it recognizes is unknown. This sample's time point: pre-sensitization, week 0. Treatment here: therapeutic diphenylcyclopropenone sensitization with weekly scalp DPC. The chain has TRBV5-1 and TRBJ1-1; 9 positions agree with TRBD1. This material consisted of whole blood, taken in connection with sensitization to the hapten diphenylcyclopropenone (DPC). This receptor was identified in a woman between 50 and 59 years old with alopecia areata. Some clones in this sample may be carry-over from other donors' samples. The CDR3 here is CASSSRDRDLNTEAFF. In nucleotides, the CDR3 is TGCGCCAGCAGCTCGAGGGACAGGGACCTGAACACTGAAGCTTTCTTT. Drawing the rest from reference TRBV5-1 and TRBJ1-1, the complete variable domain is KAGVTQTPRYLIKTRGQQVTLSCSPISGHRSVSWYQQTPGQGLQFLFEYFSETQRNKGNFPGRFSGRQFSNSRSEMNVSTLELGDSALYLCASSSRDRDLNTEAFFGQGTRLTVV.